This T cell receptor beta chain was obtained from a study of blood T cells in healthy people across ages. Together with a sample-barcoded 5' primer, a J-beta primer mix was included in a second PCR lasting roughly 7 to 11 cycles. One entry per CDR3 protein, called by TCRdb with MiXCR from the 5' RACE reads. The sample holds 720,000 or so distinct CDR3 sequences, around 43% seen once. Concerning this clonotype itself: The antigen remains unidentified.

Study-wide points: Long-lived donors carried more naive CD4+ cells and greater diversity than aged donors.

The CDR3 runs to 16 residues. CDR1 and CDR2 (germline): KGHDR, SFDVKD. The gene calls are TRBV24-1 and TRBJ2-5; 7 bases fit TRBD2. The J call may not be correct, given that the DNA end is closer to TRBJ2-7. Material: blood. The receptor was isolated from a man older than 75 in good health. This CDR3 is CATSDLAPGEGSEQYF. The CDR3, as DNA: TGTGCCACCAGTGATTTGGCCCCGGGGGAGGGAAGCGAGCAGTACTTC.